Below are 22 T cell receptor beta chains sequenced from a single sample in a study of neurological immune-mediated disorders. TCRdb re-called the 5' RACE reads with MiXCR, one entry per CDR3 protein. The sample yields 15,000 to 25,000 distinct CDR3 sequences, 6% to 8.5% seen once. The sample taken for sequencing was CD8+ T cells from blood. These TCRs come from a woman younger than 45 with HTLV-1-associated myelopathy (HAM/TSP).

This clonotype was seen at least ten times. The chain is built from TRBV7-2 and TRBJ1-2, with D uncertain. V lost 1 base, J lost 2 bases, and 8 bases lay in between. The germline CDR1 and CDR2 sequences are SGHTA and FQGNSA. CDR3 length: 14 residues. DNA for the CDR3: TGTGCCAGCAGCTTAGGTAGCCAGAACTATGGCTACACCTTC. Residues: CASSLGSQNYGYTF.

This clonotype was picked up many times. This sequence joins TRBV29-1 and TRBJ2-1; 12 bases line up with TRBD2. This CDR3 comprises 13 residues. Germline loops: CDR1 SQVTM, CDR2 ANQGSEA. V trimming: 7 bases; J trimming: 6 bases; junction bases outside the gene matches: 4. CDR3 nucleotides: TGCAGCGCCCAGACTAGCGGGGGCAATGAGCAGTTCTTC. Amino acids: CSAQTSGGNEQFF.

This clonotype was counted at least ten times. The CDR3: CASSIPGWSTEAFF. As DNA, the CDR3 is TGTGCCAGTAGTATCCCAGGGTGGAGCACTGAAGCTTTCTTT. The chain links TRBV19 to TRBJ1-1; a weak D match, TRBD1 (5 bases). Germline lookup yields CDR1 LNHDA and CDR2 SQIVND (reference sequence). The V end was cut by 3 bases, the J end by 4 bases, with 12 bases between. The CDR3 runs to 14 residues.

Many counts were recorded for this clonotype. This rearrangement joins TRBV20-1 to TRBJ2-1; 7 positions match TRBD2. The CDR3 loop spans 13 amino acids. The junction had 0 bases not matched to a gene; V was cut back by 3 bases and J by 1 base. Germline lookup yields CDR1 DFQATT and CDR2 SNEGSKA (reference sequence). The chain's CDR3 is CSARGGSYNEQFF. In DNA form, the CDR3 reads TGCAGTGCTAGGGGGGGGTCCTACAATGAGCAGTTCTTC.

This clonotype was observed many times. The chain has TRBV5-8 and TRBJ2-1; D possibly matches TRBD1 or TRBD2 (5 bases each). Trimming left V 1 base short and J 5 bases short, with 16 bases between. The CDR3 totals 16 residues. CDR1 SGHTS and CDR2 YDEGEE come from the germline V gene. CDR3 sequence: CASSLSLGARDNEQFF. The CDR3 nucleotides read TGTGCCAGCAGCTTGTCCCTCGGGGCACGGGACAATGAGCAGTTCTTC.

V is TRBV12-2 and J is TRBJ1-1. TRBV12-2 is termed a pseudogene. The CDR3 is 19 amino acids. The chain's CDR3 is CASRLAPSPGKPVNTEAFF. The CDR3 DNA sequence: TGTGCAAGTCGCTTAGCCCCCTCCCCGGGGAAGCCAGTGAACACTGAAGCTTTCTTT.

The table lists this clonotype with many counts. The rearrangement uses TRBV29-1 and TRBJ2-5; D gene unclear. The CDR3 has 10 amino acids. The V end lost 4 bases, the J end lost 4 bases, and 4 bases lay between the germline ends. CDR1 and CDR2 (germline): SQVTM, ANQGSEA. This chain's CDR3 is CSVGLETQYF. The CDR3 DNA reads TGCAGCGTTGGATTAGAGACCCAGTACTTC.

This clonotype was recorded at least ten times. The rearrangement uses TRBV6-4 and TRBJ2-1; 10 positions match TRBD2. The V gene's germline CDR1 is MRHNA and CDR2 SNTAGT. With 4 bases clipped from V and 1 base from J, the junction kept 1 base outside the gene matches. There are 15 residues in the CDR3. The DNA for the CDR3 is TGTGCCAGCAGTGCACTAGCGGGGTCCTACAATGAGCAGTTCTTC. It is translated as CASSALAGSYNEQFF.

This clonotype was observed at least ten times. This chain links TRBV20-1 with TRBJ2-2, with TRBD2 as a possible D gene (5 bases). The germline gives CDR1 DFQATT, CDR2 SNEGSKA (reference sequence). V shed 3 bases and J shed 3 bases, with 14 bases lying between them. This CDR3 spans 15 amino acids. CDR3 sequence (DNA): TGCAGTGCTAGGACGCTTTTTAGCGACACCGGGGAGCTGTTTTTT. It encodes CSARTLFSDTGELFF.

This chain links TRBV4-2 with TRBJ2-7; 10 nucleotides match TRBD1. CDR1 and CDR2 (germline): LGHNA, YNFKEQ. The CDR3 has 15 residues. The ends lost 0 bases at V and 1 base at J; junction bases unmatched: 0. The CDR3 DNA is TGTGCCAGCAGCCAAGAGGACAGGGGGTCCTACGAGCAGTACTTC. It encodes CASSQEDRGSYEQYF.

This clonotype was observed many times. The chain carries TRBV29-1 and TRBJ1-1; D is undetermined. CDR1 and CDR2 (germline): SQVTM, ANQGSEA. The CDR3 covers 12 residues. V gave up 7 bases and J gave up 3 bases, with 12 bases separating them. In DNA, the CDR3 is TGCAGCGATAGAAGTGGGGACACTGAAGCTTTCTTT. Residues: CSDRSGDTEAFF.

There are many counts of this clonotype. This chain connects TRBV5-1 to TRBJ1-4, with a possible D match to TRBD1 (6 bases). CDR1 is SGHRS, CDR2 YFSETQ, per germline. V was clipped by 0 bases and J by 4 bases, with 10 bases between them. The CDR3 is made up of 15 amino acids. Written as DNA, the CDR3 is TGCGCCAGCAGCTTGGATCCAGGGGATAATGAAAAACTGTTTTTT. As protein: CASSLDPGDNEKLFF.

V gene TRBV9 combines with J gene TRBJ2-1, with 8 bases matching TRBD2. The CDR3 extends over 15 amino acids. Germline CDR1 SGDLS, CDR2 YYNGEE. With V trimmed by 3 bases and J by 8 bases, 10 bases remained unmatched. CDR3: CASSAPREGDHEQFF. For the CDR3, the DNA is TGTGCCAGCAGCGCACCCCGGGAGGGGGACCATGAGCAGTTCTTC. Full variable domain (missing parts from reference TRBV9 and TRBJ2-1): DSGVTQTPKHLITATGQRVTLRCSPRSGDLSVYWYQQSLDQGLQFLIQYYNGEERAKGNILERFSAQQFPDLHSELNLSSLELGDSALYFCASSAPREGDHEQFFGPGTRLTVL.

The sample holds a few counts of this clonotype. The V gene is TRBV6-1, the J gene TRBJ2-7; 10 nucleotides match TRBD1. J gave up 2 bases and V 3 bases, and 13 bases lay outside the gene matches. This CDR3 contains 18 residues. CDR1 is MNHNS, CDR2 SASEGT, per germline. DNA for the CDR3: TGTGCCAGCAGTGATTGGACAGGGGGTCGTTCATTAGCCTACGAGCAGTACTTC. Its translation is CASSDWTGGRSLAYEQYF.

This clonotype appeared many times. The chain employs TRBV6-1 and TRBJ2-1, with 8 positions matching TRBD1. CDR3 length: 16 residues. V lost 6 bases and J lost 3; bases outside the gene matches: 10. Germline V lookup: CDR1 MNHNS, CDR2 SASEGT. CDR3 amino acids: CASSGTGGLIYNEQFF. The CDR3 DNA reads as TGTGCCAGCAGCGGGACAGGCGGCCTTATCTACAATGAGCAGTTCTTC.

This clonotype was seen ten or more times. The gene calls are TRBV4-1 and TRBJ2-2; D may be TRBD1 (5 bases). V lost 3 bases to trimming and J lost 1 base, with 18 bases between them. The germline V gene encodes CDR1 MGHRA and CDR2 YSYEKL. The CDR3 has 18 residues. CDR3 bases: TGCGCCAGCAGCCACGGAAAAGGGGATAGGGGGAACACCGGGGAGCTGTTTTTT. Amino acid sequence: CASSHGKGDRGNTGELFF.

In its sample, this clonotype was seen many times. The chain is built from TRBV11-2 and TRBJ1-2, with D maybe TRBD1 (5 bases). The germline CDR1 and CDR2 sequences are SGHAT and FQNNGV. The V and J ends lost 2 bases and 8 bases respectively, with 9 bases between them. The CDR3 is 12 residues long. CDR3 loop: CASSLPAGGYTF. The CDR3 bases are TGTGCCAGCAGCTTACCCGCAGGGGGCTACACCTTC.

This clonotype has at least ten counts. This rearrangement joins TRBV5-5 to TRBJ1-5; D unresolved. The CDR3 contains 15 residues. Germline V gene data show CDR1 as SGHKS and CDR2 as YYEKEE (reference sequence). The V end lost 3 bases, the J end lost 0 bases, and 10 bases lay between the germline ends. As DNA, the CDR3 is TGTGCCAGCAGCTCTTACGGTTCTAGCAATCAGCCCCAGCATTTT. This sequence encodes CASSSYGSSNQPQHF.

This clonotype was found many times. The DNA of the CDR3 is TGTGCCAGCAGCTTGGGCCCGACACTCCAAGAGACCCAGTACTTC. Protein sequence: CASSLGPTLQETQYF. V is TRBV13 and J is TRBJ2-5; no reliable D call. The CDR3 length is 15 residues. V was cut by 3 bases and J by 1 base, with 12 bases left in between. Per germline, CDR1 PRHDT and CDR2 FYEKMQ (reference sequence).

The table lists this clonotype with many counts. V is TRBV20-1 and J is TRBJ1-6; perhaps TRBD1 as D (5 bases). The ends were cut back, 0 bases at V and 9 bases at J, with 15 bases in the middle. This CDR3 spans 15 amino acids. Germline V gene lookup returns CDR1 DFQATT and CDR2 SNEGSKA (reference sequence). CDR3 amino acids: CSARDIGRDGSPLHF. The CDR3 DNA is TGCAGTGCTAGAGATATCGGCAGGGATGGTTCACCCCTCCACTTT.

This clonotype came up many times. The chain has TRBV6-5 and TRBJ1-6; D possibly corresponds to TRBD1 (5 bases). Germline lookup yields CDR1 MNHEY and CDR2 SVGAGI. This CDR3 spans 12 amino acids. V was shortened by 6 bases and J by 9 bases, with 9 bases between the two germline ends. The DNA for the CDR3 is TGTGCCAGCAGCCCAGGGAGTTCACCCCTCCACTTT. The encoded protein is CASSPGSSPLHF.

In this sample, this clonotype turned up many times. The chain links TRBV5-5 to TRBJ2-7; possibly TRBD2 for D (5 bases). Between the trimmed V and J ends, which lost 0 bases and 4 bases, there was a span of 20 bases. Germline values: CDR1 SGHKS, CDR2 YYEKEE (reference sequence). The CDR3 is 17 amino acids. The CDR3 protein is CASSLGPSLQRGYEQYF. The CDR3 DNA sequence: TGTGCCAGCAGCTTGGGTCCGAGCCTACAAAGAGGGTACGAGCAGTACTTC.